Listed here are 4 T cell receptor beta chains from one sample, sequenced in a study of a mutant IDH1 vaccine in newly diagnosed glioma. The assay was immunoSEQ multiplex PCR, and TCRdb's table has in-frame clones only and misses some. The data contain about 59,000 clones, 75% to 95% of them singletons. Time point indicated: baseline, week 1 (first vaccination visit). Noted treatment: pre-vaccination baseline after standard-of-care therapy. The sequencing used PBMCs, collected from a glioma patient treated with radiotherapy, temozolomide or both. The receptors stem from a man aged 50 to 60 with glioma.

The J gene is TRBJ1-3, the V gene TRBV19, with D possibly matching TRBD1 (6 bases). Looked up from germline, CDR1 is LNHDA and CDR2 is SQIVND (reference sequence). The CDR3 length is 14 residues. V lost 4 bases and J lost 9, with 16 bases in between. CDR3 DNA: TGTGCCAGTAGTACGTCCGGGACACGACCCACCATATATTTT. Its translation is CASSTSGTRPTIYF.

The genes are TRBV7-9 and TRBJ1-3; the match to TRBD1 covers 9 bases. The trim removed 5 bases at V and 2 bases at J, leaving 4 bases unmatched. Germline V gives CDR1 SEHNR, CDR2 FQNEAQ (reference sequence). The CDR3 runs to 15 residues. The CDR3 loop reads CASSPRTGAGNTIYF. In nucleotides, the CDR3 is TGTGCCAGCAGCCCACGGACAGGGGCTGGAAACACCATATATTTT. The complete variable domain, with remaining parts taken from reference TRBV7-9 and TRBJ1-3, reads DTGVSQNPRHKITKRGQNVTFRCDPISEHNRLYWYRQTLGQGPEFLTYFQNEAQLEKSRLLSDRFSAERPKGSFSTLEIQRTEQGDSAMYLCASSPRTGAGNTIYFGEGSWLTVV.

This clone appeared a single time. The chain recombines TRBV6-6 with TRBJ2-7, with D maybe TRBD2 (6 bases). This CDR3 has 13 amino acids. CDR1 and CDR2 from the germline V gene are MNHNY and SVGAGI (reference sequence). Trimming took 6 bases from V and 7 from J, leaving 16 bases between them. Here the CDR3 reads CASRPGTGGEQYF. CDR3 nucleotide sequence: TGTGCCAGCAGACCCGGGACCGGGGGAGAGCAGTACTTC.

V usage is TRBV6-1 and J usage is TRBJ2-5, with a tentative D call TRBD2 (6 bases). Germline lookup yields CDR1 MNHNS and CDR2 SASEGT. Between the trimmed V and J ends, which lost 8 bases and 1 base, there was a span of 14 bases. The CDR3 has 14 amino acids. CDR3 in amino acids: CASGPGGSQETQYF. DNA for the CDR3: TGTGCCAGCGGACCTGGGGGGAGCCAAGAGACCCAGTACTTC.